The clone carrying this TCR beta chain was seen repeatedly, ten times or more. The antigen remains unidentified. This entry comes from a study of T-cell reconstitution after alpha-beta-depleted transplantation in children. Whole-study results and caveats: At around two months after transplant, the alpha-beta T cells were reportedly derived from several hundred expanded clones that came from non-depleted graft cells. Where some patients showed high TCRbeta diversity at day 60, it came from recipient T cells and thymic progenitors that had survived.

Preparation of the TCRbeta library was carried out with unique molecular identifiers. TCRdb re-derived calls from the PCR reads in MiXCR, one entry per CDR3 protein. In the table there are roughly 110,000 distinct CDR3 sequences, 10% of which are singletons. CDR3 length: 15 amino acids. Germline V gene data show CDR1 as SGDLS and CDR2 as YYNGEE. The germline V and J ends were trimmed by 1 base and 7 bases, with 18 bases remaining between them. The gene calls are TRBV9 and TRBJ2-7; TRBD2 might be the D (5 bases). This sequence was found in a boy aged 2 to 10 with acute lymphoblastic leukemia, due to receive a stem cell transplant. The source was PBMCs, collected before TCRalphabeta/CD19-depleted stem cell transplant. CDR3 nucleotide sequence: TGTGCCAGCAGCGTATTGGTGGGAGTAACGGAAGAGCAGTACTTC. As protein: CASSVLVGVTEEQYF. Supplemented by reference TRBV9 and TRBJ2-7, the full variable domain reads DSGVTQTPKHLITATGQRVTLRCSPRSGDLSVYWYQQSLDQGLQFLIQYYNGEERAKGNILERFSAQQFPDLHSELNLSSLELGDSALYFCASSVLVGVTEEQYFGPGTRLTVT.